This T cell receptor beta chain was identified in a study of blood T cell repertoires in COVID-19 (dated by TCRdb to about 2020). About the study as a whole: Samples from collaborators originated in the United States, Italy and Spain and spanned both the acute and convalescent phases of COVID-19. Subjects who had been exposed to COVID-19, were actively infected with it, or had recovered from it provided the deeply sampled blood TCRbeta repertoires that made up the dataset. HLA class I and class II types, where available, came from metadata supplied by the sample provider rather than from assay-based typing. The repertoires were released in a freely available public database meant as a resource for research on the immune response to SARS-CoV-2. Samples came from the ongoing ImmuneRACE study (first 160 participants) plus 1,254 subjects from 6 global collaborators. The material from the prospective study consisted of cDNA or gDNA derived from T cells, B-cell-depleted T cells, or PBMCs. Sample metadata almost always included a de-identified subject ID, COVID-19 status, age in years and sex.

TCRbeta CDR3 regions were amplified from genomic DNA by means of the immunoSEQ Assay, a bias-controlled multiplex PCR. On the study's bioinformatics: The number of nucleated cells in each sample was estimated from the amplification of reference gene primers within the assay. To quantify the absolute abundance of each unique TCRbeta CDR3 rearrangement, sequence reads were collapsed and filtered. For each sample, productive Simpson clonality was calculated by taking the square root of Simpson's diversity index across productive rearrangements. TCRdb took this table from immuneACCESS and kept in-frame rearrangements with V and J called. Such tables lack part of the clones; where checked against another copy, unresolved V genes explain under half of the gap, and the rest is unexplained. V and J calls and clone size come straight from that table; D and trimming were deduced from the DNA. This sample holds about 270,000 clones; 82% were observed only once. The ten largest clones represent less than 4% of the sample.

Each collaborating institution followed its own protocols to collect whole blood in K2EDTA tubes. For TCRbeta analysis, collaborators shipped samples as frozen whole blood, isolated PBMCs, or DNA extracted from either of those sample types. This clone has just a few counts. Its antigen is unknown. The record has no base qualities; no much larger clone is one base away. V is pared back by 2 bases and J by 1 base, with 12 bases lying between the germline termini. Sequences MNHNY (CDR1) and SVGAGI (CDR2) are obtained from the germline V gene (reference sequence). Counted from cysteine to phenylalanine, this CDR3 has 16 amino acids. The DNA shown is the 48-base CDR3, in frame from base 1. Overall study outcomes, separate from this receptor: The quantity of clinical and demographic metadata differed by source and by participant and was supplied without curation.

The V and J segments used are TRBV6-6 and TRBJ1-3; TRBD1 might be the D gene, on 5 matching bases. The sample was peripheral blood. The TCR comes from a young woman with acute or convalescent COVID-19. The CDR3 reads as follows: CASSYARGRSGNTIYF. In nucleotide form, the sequence is TGTGCCAGCAGTTACGCGCGGGGGAGATCTGGAAACACCATATATTTT.